The subject of this entry is one T cell receptor (beta chain). The antigen this receptor binds is unknown. Base-call qualities are not available, and no considerably larger clone is one nucleotide away. The data were taken from a study of cytomegalovirus exposure and HLA in healthy donors (dated by TCRdb to the late 2010s). Broadly, across the study: According to an earlier analysis of 550 to 700 of the donors, about 179 million T cells yielded some 110 million unique TCR beta sequences and 250 to 350 Gb of sequence data. To predict cytomegalovirus infection status, the study brought together high-throughput TCR immunosequencing, statistical association of individual TCRs with disease status, and machine learning. The study aimed to test whether cataloging public T cell receptors could reveal signatures of past pathogen exposure. Donor age, sex, ethnicity and CMV serostatus were collected together with the repertoire data. Because of strong linkage in the cohort, roughly five DR-DQ haplotypes were treated as single units for association and clustering. The number of donors typed differed by locus, with about 629-640 for A, B, C, DRB1 and DQB1, around 560 for DQA1, 606 for DPA1, and some 440 for DPB1. An earlier analysis of around 540 of the donors applied high-throughput TCR beta sequencing to assess whether each TCR beta V gene segment acted as functional or pseudogenic. Genome-wide SNP genotypes for about 55% of the roughly 670 donors were used in a later genetic analysis, which treated that subset as a discovery cohort. An early release that covered around 590 HLA-typed donors contained 250 to 350 gigabases of sequencing data and tens of millions of unique TCR sequences. A later analysis re-examined previously published TCR beta repertoires from 600 to 700 donors and added high-resolution HLA genotyping to investigate patterns of TCR occurrence. A separate validation cohort of about 110 different subjects was used in addition to the 666-subject first cohort. HLA typing covered class I and class II loci at four-digit resolution. In the later analysis, no new phenotypic data were used to find candidate immune exposures; instead, reliance was placed on TCR beta sequences and their occurrence across donors. The study profiled the T cell repertoires of about 720 subjects by immunosequencing and related them to cytomegalovirus serostatus. Among the roughly 400 genotyped donors, around 81% belonged to the genetic ancestry cluster associated with self-reported Caucasian donors. All discovery cohort repertoires had been generated on a single sequencing platform. Among a few hundred genotyped donors of the cohort, an average of about 240,000 unique TCR beta nucleotide sequences were sequenced per donor, roughly a sixth of them non-productive.

The CDR3 starts with the cysteine, ends with the phenylalanine, and has 15 residues. The read is trimmed to its CDR3 DNA, 45 bases read in frame from base 1. The germline V gene gives CDR1 as SNHLY and CDR2 as FYNNEI. Receptors were amplified or captured by the immunoSEQ multiplex PCR assay. The multiplex PCR relied on a mix of 60 forward primers for TCR Vbeta segments and 13 reverse primers for TCR Jbeta segments. Amplification of the CDR3 region of rearranged TCR beta genes was performed with a multiplex PCR assay on genomic DNA. The Illumina HiSeq System was used to sequence the amplified TCR beta libraries as 87-base-pair reads. Concerning the study's data processing: Across the 500 to 750 repertoires, a later analysis counted tens of millions of unique TCR beta chains, 8.5 million to 12 million of which were shared by at least two donors. Raw reads were error-corrected and collapsed into unique sequences by a nearest-neighbor algorithm in which closely related sequences were merged to remove PCR and sequencing errors. Alignment of CDR3 sequences to IMGT reference sequences was used to assign V, D and J gene segments. For a sequence to be retained, at least a six-nucleotide match to both a V gene segment and a J gene segment was required. A rearrangement was called productive if the CDR3 had no stop codons and remained in frame with V and J, and every other rearrangement was called non-productive. Following IMGT convention, CDR3 was defined as the stretch from the second conserved V-encoded cysteine to the conserved J-encoded phenylalanine. The earlier analysis of some 580 of the donors excluded any sequence lacking an unambiguous match to a single V gene segment. In an earlier analysis of 587 of the donors, a V segment was called functional when productive rearrangements were above 56.7%, and segregating when the standard deviation between donors exceeded 5%. A statistical classification framework was built to diagnose cytomegalovirus status from the catalog of TCR beta chain sequences. A later analysis assigned V and J genes by comparing TCR nucleotide sequences with IMGT/GENE-DB human TR gene sequences. A later analysis assigned CDR3 sequences and most-parsimonious VDJ recombination scenarios with the TCRdist pipeline. In a later analysis, each TCR beta chain was defined by its CDR3 amino acid sequence together with its V-gene family, and reads without a unique V-gene family were excluded. As a way to deal with suspected cross-contamination and a sequencing artifact, a later analysis dropped 640 or so nucleotide sequences that were highly shared and had low generation probability. In a later analysis, a clonal expansion index for each public chain was calculated from normalized within-repertoire ranks of inferred template counts. In a later analysis, generation probabilities were computed with a VDJ recombination model fitted to out-of-frame rearrangements, and the resulting probabilities were checked against IGoR. In a later analysis, hypergeometric tests were used to score TCR-TCR, TCR-HLA and TCR-CMV co-occurrence, with a repertoire-size bias correction applied to TCR pairs. A later analysis estimated false discovery rates by permuting HLA or CMV assignments 20 times. In a later analysis, co-occurring TCRs were grouped using DBSCAN, with TCRdist sequence similarity added in when clustering inside HLA-allele-positive subsets. For co-occurrence clustering, repertoires with fewer than 30,000 or more than 120,000 public chains were excluded, along with about five repertoires with anomalous nucleotide sharing. Held by TCRdb, this immuneACCESS table contains in-frame sequences only and omits some clones. Under half of the omission traces to an unresolved V gene where checked; the cause of the rest is unknown. V, J and clone size are those of that table, while D and trimming were read from the DNA. Counted in this sample were fewer than 200,000 clones; approximately 90% of them appeared once. Jointly, the top ten make up approximately 0.98% of the sample.

In total, 500 to 700 healthy bone marrow donors made up the cohort. At the time of sampling, every cohort member was nominally healthy, though immune exposures that went unrecorded were likely present. The donor tested CMV seronegative and was one of the 352 seronegative cohort members. A peripheral blood sample was collected from each donor, and TCR beta sequencing was performed on peripheral blood mononuclear cells. Genomic DNA was extracted from the blood cell samples with the Qiagen DNeasy Blood Extraction Kit. Results and caveats for the whole study, not just this receptor: The sequencing pipeline was judged likely to have produced a cluster of highly shared sequence variants as a technical artifact. At a false discovery rate of 0.05, a later analysis linked around 17,000 TCR beta sequences to specific HLA alleles. A later analysis reported that several top co-occurrence clusters appeared linked to parvovirus B19, influenza, CMV and Epstein-Barr virus. CMV serostatus was the only immune exposure information available for the cohort. HLA typing was unavailable for some donors at each locus, so association tests used only the typed subset. In the study, approximately 160 TCR beta chains were listed as associated with cytomegalovirus. Cytomegalovirus status was reported to be diagnosed by the classifier with high specificity and sensitivity in both the original and validation cohorts. The authors suggested that the approach could potentially be generalized to other disease states and immunological phenotypes. Sequencing depth was assumed to be roughly uniform across donors in the presence/absence analyses, though that assumption may not hold. In an earlier analysis of under 600 of the donors, most TCR beta V segments were observed in productive rearrangements about 87% or about 30% of the time, broadly matching IMGT annotations. Assigning TCR associations to individual alleles was difficult when HLA alleles, especially DR and DQ, strongly co-occurred. Most CMV-associated TCR beta chains appeared to be HLA-restricted in a later analysis, and the HLA associations seemed to be driven largely by CMV exposure. A further reported finding was that TCR beta sequences accurately predicted the HLA-A and HLA-B alleles for most subjects in the first cohort. V-gene and J-gene trimming of TCR beta chains was associated with a missense DCLRE1C variant in a later genetic analysis, and the association was replicated in an independent cohort. Correlated functional status among segregating V segments might be attributable to linkage disequilibrium, but an unknown experimental factor could not be ruled out. In a later genetic analysis, fewer N-insertions in productive TCRs were reported among donors in an Asian-associated ancestry cluster than the roughly 700-donor mean. While some public TCRs were present in many individuals, most TCR sequences turned up only very rarely across donors. The earlier analysis of a few hundred of the donors excluded 15 to 20 rarely observed V segments, including chromosome 9 orphons, because counts were too low. In vitro tests confirmed that a few of the cytomegalovirus-associated TCR beta chains recognize cytomegalovirus antigens. In this cohort, only TCR beta chains were sequenced, and detectable features were limited by the absence of alpha or paired-chain data. Because the 87-base-pair reads could not distinguish some IMGT-functional V segments, including TRBV6-2 and TRBV6-3, those segments were excluded. Compared with equally common non-associated chains, HLA-associated TCR beta chains in a later analysis were more clonally expanded and had lower generation probabilities. In a later analysis, the rate of TCR association differed among HLA loci, with DRB1 alleles having the most associated TCRs and HLA-C alleles having the fewest.

Sequencing input: PBMCs. The clonotype was recovered from a boy aged 2 to 9 in good health and CMV-seronegative. The chain was built from TRBV2 and TRBJ2-5, and perhaps TRBD2 as D gene, on 6 matching bases. The J call is uncertain, as TRBJ2-7 better fits the DNA end. CDR3 region: CASSVAAGGRSEQYF. The DNA reads TGTGCCAGCAGTGTTGCGGCAGGAGGGAGAAGCGAGCAGTACTTC.